This T cell receptor (beta chain) was recorded in a study of Ad26.COV2.S vaccination and SARS-CoV-2 variants. Documented treatment: over 15 received Ad26.COV2.S at low or high dose, single or two shots; 5 received placebo; per-sample allocation not given. Repertoires come from day 63 after the first vaccine or placebo injection. The repertoire was sequenced with immunoSEQ multiplex PCR; TCRdb's copy has only in-frame clones and lacks some. The sample lists 440,000 or so clones; approximately 90% were seen once. In germline, CDR1 is MNHEY, CDR2 SMNVEV (reference sequence). This CDR3 has 15 amino acids. The V and J ends lost 3 bases and 2 bases respectively, with 11 bases between them.

The clonotype originates from a person between 18 and 59 years old who received the Ad26.COV2.S COVID-19 vaccine or a placebo. The J gene is TRBJ1-5, the V gene TRBV27; D remains unclear. The sequences come from peripheral blood, collected in a trial of Ad26.COV2.S vaccine versus placebo. The CDR3 nucleotides are TGTGCCAGCAGTTTTGAGGGAAGCGGCAATCAGCCCCAGCATTTT. This translates into CASSFEGSGNQPQHF.